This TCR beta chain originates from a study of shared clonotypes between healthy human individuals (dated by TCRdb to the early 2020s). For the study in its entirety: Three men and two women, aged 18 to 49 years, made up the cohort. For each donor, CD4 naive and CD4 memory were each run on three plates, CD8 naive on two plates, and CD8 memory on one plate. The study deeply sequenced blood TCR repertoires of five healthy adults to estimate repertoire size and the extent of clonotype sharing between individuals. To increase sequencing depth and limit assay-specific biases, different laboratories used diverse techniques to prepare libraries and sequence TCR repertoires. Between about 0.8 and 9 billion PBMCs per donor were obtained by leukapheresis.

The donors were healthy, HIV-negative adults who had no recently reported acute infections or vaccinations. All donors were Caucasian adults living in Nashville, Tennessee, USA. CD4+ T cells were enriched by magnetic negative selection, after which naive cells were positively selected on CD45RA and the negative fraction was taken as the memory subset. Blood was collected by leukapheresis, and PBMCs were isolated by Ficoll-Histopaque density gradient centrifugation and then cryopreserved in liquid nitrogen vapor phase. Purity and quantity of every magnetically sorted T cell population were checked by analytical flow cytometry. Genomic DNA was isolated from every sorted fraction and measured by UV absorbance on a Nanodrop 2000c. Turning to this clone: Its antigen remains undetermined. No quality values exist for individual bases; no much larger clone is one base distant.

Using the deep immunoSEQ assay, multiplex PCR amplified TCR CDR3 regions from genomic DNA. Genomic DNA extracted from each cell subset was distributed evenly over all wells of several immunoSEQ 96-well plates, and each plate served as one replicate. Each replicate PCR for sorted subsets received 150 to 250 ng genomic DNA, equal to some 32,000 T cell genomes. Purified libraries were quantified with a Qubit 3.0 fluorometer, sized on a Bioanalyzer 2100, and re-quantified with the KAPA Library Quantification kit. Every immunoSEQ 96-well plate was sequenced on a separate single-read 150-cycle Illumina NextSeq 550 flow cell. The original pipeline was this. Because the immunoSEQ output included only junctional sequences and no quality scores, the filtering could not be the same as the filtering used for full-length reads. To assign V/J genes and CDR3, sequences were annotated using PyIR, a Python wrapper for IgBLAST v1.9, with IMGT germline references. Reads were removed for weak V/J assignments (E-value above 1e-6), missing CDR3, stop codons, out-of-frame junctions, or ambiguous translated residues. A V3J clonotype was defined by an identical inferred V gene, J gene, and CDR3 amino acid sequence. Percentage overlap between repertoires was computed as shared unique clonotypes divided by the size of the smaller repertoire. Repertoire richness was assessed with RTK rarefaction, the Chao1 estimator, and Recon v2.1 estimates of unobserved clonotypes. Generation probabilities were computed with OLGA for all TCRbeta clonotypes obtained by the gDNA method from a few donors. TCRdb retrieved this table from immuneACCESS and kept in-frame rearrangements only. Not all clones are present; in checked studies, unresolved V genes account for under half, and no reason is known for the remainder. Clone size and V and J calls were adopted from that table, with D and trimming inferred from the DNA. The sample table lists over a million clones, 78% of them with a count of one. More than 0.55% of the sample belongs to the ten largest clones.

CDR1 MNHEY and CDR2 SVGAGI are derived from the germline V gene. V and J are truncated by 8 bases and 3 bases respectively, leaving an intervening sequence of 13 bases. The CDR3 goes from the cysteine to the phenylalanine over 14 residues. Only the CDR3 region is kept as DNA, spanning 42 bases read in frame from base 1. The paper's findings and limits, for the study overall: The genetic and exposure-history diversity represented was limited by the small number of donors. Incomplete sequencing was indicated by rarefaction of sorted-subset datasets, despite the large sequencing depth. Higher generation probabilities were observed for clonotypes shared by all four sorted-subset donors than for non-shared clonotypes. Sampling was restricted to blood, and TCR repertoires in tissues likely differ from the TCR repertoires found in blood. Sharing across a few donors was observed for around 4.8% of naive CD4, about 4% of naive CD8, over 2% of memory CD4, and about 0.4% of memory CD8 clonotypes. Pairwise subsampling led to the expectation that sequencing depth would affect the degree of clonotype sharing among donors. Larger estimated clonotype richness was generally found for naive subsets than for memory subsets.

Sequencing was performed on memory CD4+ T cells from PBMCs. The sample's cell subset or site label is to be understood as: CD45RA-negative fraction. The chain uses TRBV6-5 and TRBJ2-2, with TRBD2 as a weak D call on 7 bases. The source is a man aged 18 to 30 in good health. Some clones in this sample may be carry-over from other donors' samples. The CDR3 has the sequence CASWREGDTGELFF. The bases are TGTGCCAGCTGGAGGGAGGGGGACACCGGGGAGCTGTTTTTT.